This T cell receptor beta chain was observed in a study of T cells in Graves' hyperthyroidism and ophthalmopathy. In the study overall: It was at initial diagnosis, before any treatment, that peripheral blood was collected. Broader study findings: Ophthalmopathy was identified by the model a median roughly 6.5 months ahead of onset. Most thyroid clonotypes that were expanded above 0.001 also turned up in blood.

This clonotype was detected ten times or more. The antigen is undetermined. Patients were aged 18 to 65, had disease duration under 2 months, and had newly diagnosed hyperthyroidism. The CDR3 is made up of 14 amino acids. V was clipped by 5 bases and J by 7 bases; unmatched bases: 5. CDR1 and CDR2 from the germline V gene are SGHAT and FQNNGV. RNA transcripts gave rise to amplified TCR beta CDR3 regions. Researchers ran a first-round RT-PCR on the TCR CDR3 using the HTBI primer set. TCRdb itself ran the multiplex PCR reads through MiXCR, one entry per CDR3 protein. The table includes under 700,000 distinct CDR3 sequences, roughly a sixth detected once.

The gene calls are TRBV11-2 and TRBJ2-7, with 13 bases identical to TRBD2. The sequence derives from a young woman with Graves' hyperthyroidism. The sample comprised blood. CDR3 protein: CASSPGLAGLEQYF. The CDR3 region has the DNA TGTGCCAGCAGCCCGGGACTAGCGGGGCTAGAGCAGTACTTC.